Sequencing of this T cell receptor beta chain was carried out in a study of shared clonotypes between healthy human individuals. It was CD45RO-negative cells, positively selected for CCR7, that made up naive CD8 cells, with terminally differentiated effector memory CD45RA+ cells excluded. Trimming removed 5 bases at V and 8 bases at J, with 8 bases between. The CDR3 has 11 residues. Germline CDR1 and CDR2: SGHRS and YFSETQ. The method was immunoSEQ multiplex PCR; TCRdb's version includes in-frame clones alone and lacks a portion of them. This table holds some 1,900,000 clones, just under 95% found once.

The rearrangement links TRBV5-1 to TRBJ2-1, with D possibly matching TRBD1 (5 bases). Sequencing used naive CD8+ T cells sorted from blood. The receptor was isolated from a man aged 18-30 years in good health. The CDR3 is CASRDTYEQFF. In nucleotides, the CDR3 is TGCGCCAGCAGGGACACCTATGAGCAGTTCTTC. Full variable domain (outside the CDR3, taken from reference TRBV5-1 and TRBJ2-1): KAGVTQTPRYLIKTRGQQVTLSCSPISGHRSVSWYQQTPGQGLQFLFEYFSETQRNKGNFPGRFSGRQFSNSRSEMNVSTLELGDSALYLCASRDTYEQFFGPGTRLTVL.